Each of the 22 T cell receptor beta chains below was sequenced from the same sample in a study of OX40 agonist ivuxolimab in advanced cancers. This table comes from immunoSEQ multiplex PCR, and its TCRdb copy is limited to in-frame clones, with some not included. The table has 20,000 to 30,000 clones, 75% to 85% seen once. Sequencing used CD4+ or CD8+ T cells sorted from blood, obtained in a trial of the OX40 agonist ivuxolimab. These receptors came from an adult with an advanced solid tumor such as melanoma, head and neck, liver or kidney cancer.

This chain connects TRBV5-1 to TRBJ2-3; TRBD2 aligns across 9 bases. This CDR3 has 17 residues. Looked up from germline, CDR1 is SGHRS and CDR2 is YFSETQ. The V gene end was trimmed by 0 bases and the J gene end by 5 bases; junction bases not matched to a gene: 10. The CDR3 here is CASSLVWASGDGDTQYF. The CDR3 DNA reads TGCGCCAGCAGCTTGGTATGGGCTAGCGGGGACGGAGATACGCAGTATTTT.

This chain uses TRBV6-5 with TRBJ2-6, with D hard to call. The CDR3 is 15 amino acids. The germline gives CDR1 MNHEY, CDR2 SVGAGI. Trimming took off 0 bases at V and 0 bases at J, with 3 bases between the two ends. The CDR3 nucleotides are TGTGCCAGCAGTTACTCGTCCTCTGGGGCCAACGTCCTGACTTTC. Protein sequence: CASSYSSSGANVLTF.

The chain employs TRBV7-8 and TRBJ2-2; no firm D call. The germline V and J ends were trimmed by 5 bases and 0 bases, with 13 bases remaining between them. Germline V gene data show CDR1 as SGHVS and CDR2 as FQNEAQ. The CDR3 has 16 residues. The CDR3 sequence is CASSPWVGTNTGELFF. CDR3 in DNA: TGTGCCAGCAGCCCATGGGTGGGGACGAACACCGGGGAGCTGTTTTTT.

The chain uses TRBV7-6 and TRBJ2-3; either TRBD1 or TRBD2 may fit D (5 bases each). The V end lost 2 bases, the J end lost 4 bases, and 10 bases lay between the germline ends. CDR3 length equals 14 residues. Looked up from germline, CDR1 is SGHVS and CDR2 is FNYEAQ. The CDR3 loop reads CASSLNGDADTQYF. In nucleotides, the CDR3 is TGTGCCAGCAGCTTAAACGGGGACGCAGATACGCAGTATTTT.

The chain has TRBV27 and TRBJ2-1; 9 bases line up with TRBD2. Per the germline V gene, CDR1 is MNHEY and CDR2 is SMNVEV (reference sequence). Unmatched junction bases numbered 5, after V lost 3 bases and J lost 2 bases. The CDR3 is made up of 16 amino acids. CDR3 DNA: TGTGCCAGCAGTTTCGGGCGGGGGGGCCCCTACAATGAGCAGTTCTTC. Encoded protein: CASSFGRGGPYNEQFF.

The V gene is TRBV27, the J gene TRBJ2-5; D is tentatively TRBD1 or TRBD2 (5 bases each). There are 13 residues in the CDR3. Germline CDR1 reads MNHEY; CDR2 reads SMNVEV (reference sequence). The V gene lost 5 bases and the J gene lost 9 bases, with 16 bases spanning the gap. CDR3 residues: CASSPGTGTPQYF. The CDR3, as DNA: TGTGCCAGCAGTCCCGGGACCGGTACGCCCCAGTACTTC.

V and J are TRBV6-5 and TRBJ2-1, with D possibly matching TRBD2 (6 bases). Germline lookup yields CDR1 MNHEY and CDR2 SVGAGI. Trimming took off 0 bases at V and 9 bases at J, with 12 bases between the two ends. The CDR3 covers 14 residues. Here the CDR3 reads CASSYSGGFAEQFF. In nucleotides, the CDR3 is TGTGCCAGCAGTTACTCGGGGGGTTTCGCTGAGCAGTTCTTC.

V usage is TRBV5-6 and J usage is TRBJ1-5, with a weak D call TRBD1 (6 bases). Germline CDR1 reads SGHDT; CDR2 reads YYEEEE. V was trimmed by 0 bases and J by 2 bases, leaving 9 bases between them. The CDR3 consists of 15 residues. As DNA, the CDR3 is TGTGCCAGCAGCTTGGGTGGGGGGCGCAATCAGCCCCAGCATTTT. Translating gives CASSLGGGRNQPQHF.

The V and J genes are TRBV6-1 and TRBJ1-2, with D tentatively TRBD1 (6 bases). The CDR3 is 12 amino acids. The germline CDR1 and CDR2 sequences are MNHNS and SASEGT. Trimming left V 11 bases short and J 6 bases short, with 16 bases between. CDR3: CAGGGGAHGYTF. The CDR3 nucleotides read TGTGCCGGCGGGGGGGGCGCCCATGGCTACACCTTC.

This clone was detected only once. This chain links TRBV7-6 with TRBJ2-2; no clear D gene. This CDR3 comprises 19 residues. CDR1 is SGHVS, CDR2 FNYEAQ, per germline. V was cut by 2 bases and J by 0 bases, with 19 bases left in between. The CDR3 here is CASSLLKIPSNANTGELFF. The CDR3 region has the DNA TGTGCCAGCAGCTTACTTAAGATCCCCTCTAACGCGAACACCGGGGAGCTGTTTTTT.

By share of the sample, this clone is medium-sized. V and J are TRBV2 and TRBJ1-4; no firm D call. This CDR3 spans 15 amino acids. Germline CDR1 reads SNHLY; CDR2 reads FYNNEI. Trimming pared 3 bases from V and 2 bases from J, leaving 10 bases between. CDR3 region: CASSDTEGTNEKLFF. CDR3 nucleotide sequence: TGTGCCAGCAGTGACACGGAAGGCACTAATGAAAAACTGTTTTTT.

For this clone: The sample holds other DNA sequences that translate to the same CDR3. For the CDR3, the DNA is TGTGCCACCAGCAGAGATCGGGGCGGCGAGCAGTACTTC. Protein sequence: CATSRDRGGEQYF. The V gene is TRBV15, the J gene TRBJ2-7; either TRBD1 or TRBD2 may supply D (5 bases each). In germline, CDR1 is LNHNV, CDR2 YYDKDF (reference sequence). The V end lost 0 bases, the J end lost 6 bases, and 9 bases lay between the germline ends. The CDR3 consists of 13 residues. The full variable domain, with the rest looked up from reference TRBV15 and TRBJ2-7, is DAMVIQNPRYQVTQFGKPVTLSCSQTLNHNVMYWYQQKSSQAPKLLFHYYDKDFNNEADTPDNFQSRRPNTSFCFLDIRSPGLGDTAMYLCATSRDRGGEQYFGPGTRLTVT.

This clone has only one observation. The chain recombines TRBV7-9 with TRBJ2-3, with D maybe TRBD1 (5 bases). This CDR3 spans 17 amino acids. Trimming took off 5 bases at V and 0 bases at J, with 18 bases between the two ends. Germline assignment: CDR1 SEHNR and CDR2 FQNEAQ (reference sequence). CDR3 coding DNA: TGTGCCAGCAGCGACACCTATGGGGCATTAAGCACAGATACGCAGTATTTT. Its translation is CASSDTYGALSTDTQYF. The full variable domain, rest sourced from reference TRBV7-9 and TRBJ2-3, is DTGVSQNPRHKITKRGQNVTFRCDPISEHNRLYWYRQTLGQGPEFLTYFQNEAQLEKSRLLSDRFSAERPKGSFSTLEIQRTEQGDSAMYLCASSDTYGALSTDTQYFGPGTRLTVL.

The CDR3 loop is CASSFGSQGFREAFF. CDR3 nucleotide sequence: TGTGCCAGCAGTTTCGGTTCCCAGGGCTTTCGTGAAGCTTTCTTT. The chain has TRBV27 and TRBJ1-1; a possible D gene is TRBD1 (5 bases). This CDR3 region has 15 residues. Trimming left V 3 bases short and J 7 bases short, with 18 bases between. Germline CDR1 reads MNHEY; CDR2 reads SMNVEV (reference sequence).

The chain carries TRBV7-8 and TRBJ1-4; 9 nucleotides match TRBD1. The J segment lost 6 bases and the V segment lost 1 base, leaving 9 bases of the junction unmatched. The V gene's germline CDR1 is SGHVS and CDR2 FQNEAQ. The CDR3 sequence is 17 residues long. For the CDR3, the DNA is TGTGCCAGCAGCTTAGTCCCCGGACAGGGGTCGGATGAAAAACTGTTTTTT. It codes for CASSLVPGQGSDEKLFF.

V usage is TRBV2 and J usage is TRBJ2-5, with D possibly matching TRBD2 (6 bases). This CDR3 has 14 amino acids. V lost 3 bases and J 9 bases, leaving 17 bases between the germline ends. CDR1 is SNHLY, CDR2 FYNNEI, per germline. The CDR3 is CASSDSGPGGAQYF. CDR3 DNA: TGTGCCAGCAGTGACTCGGGGCCGGGCGGGGCCCAGTACTTC.

The rearrangement links TRBV9 to TRBJ2-3; D is undetermined. CDR1 SGDLS and CDR2 YYNGEE come from the germline V gene. The V end was cut by 0 bases, the J end by 2 bases, with 10 bases between. CDR3 length: 15 residues. Here the CDR3 reads CASSVEGPYTDTQYF. In DNA form, the CDR3 reads TGTGCCAGCAGCGTAGAAGGGCCCTACACAGATACGCAGTATTTT. Based on the CDR3 plus reference TRBV9 and TRBJ2-3, the full variable domain is DSGVTQTPKHLITATGQRVTLRCSPRSGDLSVYWYQQSLDQGLQFLIQYYNGEERAKGNILERFSAQQFPDLHSELNLSSLELGDSALYFCASSVEGPYTDTQYFGPGTRLTVL.

The CDR3 DNA is TGTGCCAGCAGTTACATGGGACAGGGGACGTACGAGCAGTACTTC. It is translated as CASSYMGQGTYEQYF. The rearrangement joins TRBV6-9 to TRBJ2-7, with 10 bases fitting TRBD1. The CDR3 consists of 15 residues. J lost 4 bases, V lost 3 bases, and 6 bases had no gene match. Germline V gene data show CDR1 as MNHGY and CDR2 as SVAAGI.

This chain connects TRBV29-1 to TRBJ2-5; D gene uncertain. V was cut by 4 bases and J by 7 bases, with 13 bases left in between. This CDR3 has 12 residues. CDR1 is SQVTM, CDR2 ANQGSEA, per germline. CDR3 residues: CSVVGSPGTQYF. The CDR3 DNA reads as TGCAGCGTTGTCGGCTCCCCAGGGACCCAGTACTTC.

The genes are TRBV4-3 and TRBJ2-2; 13 bases fit TRBD2. The CDR3 sequence is 19 residues long. CDR1 LGHNA and CDR2 YSLEER come from the germline V gene. Trimming removed 4 bases from V and 0 bases from J; junction bases left unmatched: 8. CDR3 in DNA: TGCGCCAGCAGCCCCACACTAGCGGGGGGGCCCGCGAACACCGGGGAGCTGTTTTTT. It codes for CASSPTLAGGPANTGELFF.

V and J are TRBV9 and TRBJ2-5; D possibly uses TRBD1 or TRBD2 (5 bases each). The better agreement between TRBJ2-7 and the DNA end casts doubt on the J call. CDR3 length equals 12 residues. The germline V gene encodes CDR1 SGDLS and CDR2 YYNGEE. The CDR3 DNA is TGTGCCAGCAGCGGGGACGGGTACGAGCAGTACTTC. Protein: CASSGDGYEQYF.

V usage is TRBV7-9 and J usage is TRBJ2-2; D gene unclear. The CDR3 length is 12 residues. In germline, CDR1 is SEHNR, CDR2 FQNEAQ (reference sequence). V lost 5 bases to trimming and J lost 2 bases, with 3 bases between them. The CDR3 bases are TGTGCCAGCAGCCTCAACACCGGGGAGCTGTTTTTT. It translates to CASSLNTGELFF.